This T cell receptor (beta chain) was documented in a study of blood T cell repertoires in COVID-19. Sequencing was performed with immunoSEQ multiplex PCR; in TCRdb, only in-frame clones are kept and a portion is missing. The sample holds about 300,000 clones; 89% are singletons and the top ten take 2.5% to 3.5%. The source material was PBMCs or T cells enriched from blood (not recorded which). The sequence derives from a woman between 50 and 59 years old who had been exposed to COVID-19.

For the CDR3, the DNA is TGTGCCAGCAGCCAACTTGGCGGGAATTCACCCCTCCACTTT. As protein: CASSQLGGNSPLHF. The chain employs TRBV3-1 (or the pseudogene TRBV3-2) and TRBJ1-6; D is undetermined. V was pared by 2 bases and J by 7 bases, with 9 bases between. Germline values: CDR1 LGHDT, CDR2 YNNKEL (reference sequence). The CDR3 length is 14 residues.